What follows are 14 T cell receptor beta chains derived from one specimen sequenced in a study of OX40 agonist ivuxolimab in advanced cancers. Some clones are missing from TCRdb's copy, which holds only in-frame ones; the method was immunoSEQ multiplex PCR. The table records about 20,000 clones, 84% of them present only once. Specimen: CD4+ or CD8+ T cells sorted from blood, collected in a trial of the OX40 agonist ivuxolimab. The receptors originated from an adult with an advanced solid tumor such as melanoma, head and neck, liver or kidney cancer.

V gene TRBV18 combines with J gene TRBJ2-1, with D tentatively TRBD1 or TRBD2 (6 bases each). Trimming pared 4 bases from V and 8 bases from J, leaving 12 bases between. This CDR3 spans 13 amino acids. Germline lookup yields CDR1 KGHSH and CDR2 LQKENI. CDR3 sequence: CASSRERGDEQFF. In nucleotides, the CDR3 is TGTGCCAGCTCACGGGAAAGGGGGGATGAGCAGTTCTTC.

This clone was recorded only once. This chain joins TRBV5-1 and TRBJ2-7, with a tentative D call TRBD1 (7 bases). V lost 1 base to trimming and J lost 0 bases, with 14 bases between them. Germline CDR1 is SGHRS and CDR2 is YFSETQ. This CDR3 spans 16 amino acids. CDR3 residues: CASSLWGDSSSYEQYF. DNA of the CDR3: TGCGCCAGCAGCTTGTGGGGGGACAGTAGCTCCTACGAGCAGTACTTC.

CDR3 DNA: TGTGCCAGGCTGGGCAGCTCCTTTGAAAAACTGTTTTTT. Translating it yields CARLGSSFEKLFF. V usage is TRBV6-5 and J usage is TRBJ1-4; no reliable D call. Germline-derived CDR1 and CDR2 are MNHEY and SVGAGI. V lost 9 bases and J 7 bases, leaving 15 bases between the germline ends. This CDR3 spans 13 amino acids.

This rearrangement joins TRBV9 to TRBJ1-5; tentative D call: TRBD1 (5 bases). CDR3 length: 13 amino acids. Trimming shortened V by 0 bases and J by 6 bases, and 7 bases separated the two germline ends. From germline, CDR1 is SGDLS and CDR2 YYNGEE. CDR3 in amino acids: CASSVGQSQPQHF. The CDR3 DNA sequence: TGTGCCAGCAGCGTAGGACAGAGTCAGCCCCAGCATTTT.

In DNA, the CDR3 is TGCGCCAGCAGCCAAGATCGCCGGCCTGGGGGCCGAGGCACCGGGGAGCTGTTTTTT. It is translated as CASSQDRRPGGRGTGELFF. The rearrangement joins TRBV4-3 to TRBJ2-2; tentative D call: TRBD1 (6 bases). This CDR3 has 19 amino acids. Germline lookup yields CDR1 LGHNA and CDR2 YSLEER. V was pared by 0 bases and J by 4 bases, with 21 bases between.

This chain joins TRBV29-1 and TRBJ1-1; D is perhaps TRBD1 (5 bases). Trimming shortened V by 3 bases and J by 6 bases, and 14 bases separated the two germline ends. CDR1 is SQVTM, CDR2 ANQGSEA, per germline. This CDR3 is 13 amino acids long. The DNA of the CDR3 is TGCAGCGTTGAGGCCAGGGCGCACTCTGAAGCTTTCTTT. Translated, it gives CSVEARAHSEAFF.

V is TRBV5-1 and J is TRBJ2-2, with TRBD1 matching 8 bases. This CDR3 spans 18 amino acids. V gave up 7 bases and J gave up 0 bases; unmatched junction bases: 14. Germline loops: CDR1 SGHRS, CDR2 YFSETQ. The CDR3 spells CASGLDHSGGANTGELFF. In DNA form, the CDR3 reads TGCGCCAGCGGACTCGATCATTCAGGGGGCGCGAACACCGGGGAGCTGTTTTTT.

The V and J genes are TRBV7-3 and TRBJ1-5; TRBD1 is a possible D gene (5 bases). The germline V and J ends were trimmed by 0 bases and 0 bases, with 9 bases remaining between them. CDR1 is SGHTA, CDR2 FQGTGA, per germline. This CDR3 is 16 amino acids long. The CDR3 sequence: CASSLTWQGSNQPQHF. For the CDR3, the DNA is TGTGCCAGCAGCTTAACTTGGCAGGGTAGCAATCAGCCCCAGCATTTT.

This rearrangement joins TRBV4-1 to TRBJ1-1; the D gene is possibly TRBD1 (5 bases). The CDR3 runs to 12 residues. Trimming took 3 bases from V and 3 from J, leaving 5 bases between them. CDR1 and CDR2 (germline): MGHRA, YSYEKL. CDR3 DNA: TGCGCCAGCAGCCAGGGGGACACTGAAGCTTTCTTT. The encoded protein is CASSQGDTEAFF.

V is TRBV4-2 and J is TRBJ1-3; no definite D call. V lost 0 bases and J 4 bases, leaving 13 bases between the germline ends. Germline V gives CDR1 LGHNA, CDR2 YNFKEQ. CDR3 length: 16 amino acids. CDR3 protein: CASSQDRRAKGNTIYF. Written as DNA, the CDR3 is TGTGCCAGCAGCCAAGATCGGAGGGCGAAAGGAAACACCATATATTTT.

The rearrangement links TRBV27 to TRBJ2-1; D is possibly TRBD1 (6 bases). Germline V gene sequence: CDR1 MNHEY, CDR2 SMNVEV (reference sequence). This CDR3 is built from 15 residues. The ends were cut back, 3 bases at V and 4 bases at J, with 13 bases in the middle. CDR3 DNA sequence: TGTGCCAGCAGTTTTGGGGGCACTATGTACAATGAGCAGTTCTTC. Amino acid sequence: CASSFGGTMYNEQFF.

The chain uses TRBV6-6 and TRBJ1-2, with unresolved D. Per the germline V gene, CDR1 is MNHNY and CDR2 is SVGAGI (reference sequence). Trimming removed 3 bases from V and 6 bases from J, with 2 bases in between. This CDR3 has 10 residues. CDR3 protein: CASSYNGYTF. As DNA, the CDR3 is TGTGCCAGCAGTTATAATGGCTACACCTTC.

This sequence joins TRBV27 and TRBJ2-1; no reliable D call. The CDR3 is 14 residues long. Germline loops: CDR1 MNHEY, CDR2 SMNVEV (reference sequence). The V end was cut by 5 bases, the J end by 5 bases, with 13 bases between. For the CDR3, the DNA is TGTGCCAGCAGTCTCCGTGGACCACACAATGAGCAGTTCTTC. As protein: CASSLRGPHNEQFF.

The rearrangement joins TRBV29-1 to TRBJ2-5, with 7 bases fitting TRBD2. This CDR3 region has 13 residues. V gave up 2 bases and J gave up 5 bases; unmatched junction bases: 5. Germline V gives CDR1 SQVTM, CDR2 ANQGSEA. The CDR3 nucleotides read TGCAGCGTTGAACGGGTCGGGAGGGAGACCCAGTACTTC. Residues: CSVERVGRETQYF.